This TCR beta chain derives from a study of blood T cell repertoires in COVID-19. At the level of the study: Material from acute and convalescent COVID-19 was sourced from the United States, Italy and Spain. From T cells, B-cell-depleted T cells, or PBMCs came the material, which was cDNA or gDNA.

Study processing details: Using reference gene primer amplification, nucleated cell counts were estimated. The method was immunoSEQ multiplex PCR; TCRdb's version includes in-frame clones alone and lacks a portion of them. The V and J calls and clone size were taken over from that table, and D and trimming were inferred from the DNA. The sample carries 150,000 to 200,000 clones, roughly 73% recorded once. V was trimmed by 5 bases and J by 0 bases, leaving 18 bases between them. The length of the CDR3 is 17 residues. CDR1 is LGHNA and CDR2 is YSLEER in the germline V gene. This TCR derives from a man between 65 and 85 years old with acute or convalescent COVID-19. The rearrangement uses TRBV4-3 and TRBJ2-3; no definite D call. Sequencing input: peripheral blood. The CDR3 nucleotides are TGCGCCAGCAGCTTCCAGGCCACTCCCTCTAGCACAGATACGCAGTATTTT. Its translation is CASSFQATPSSTDTQYF.